This passage covers 18 T cell receptor beta chains from one sample sequenced in a study of CD8 T cells in ankylosing spondylitis. MiXCR, run by TCRdb on the 5' RACE reads, gives a single entry per CDR3 protein. The sample carries under 950,000 distinct CDR3 sequences, around a fifth recorded once. Study conclusions and caveats: Apparently characteristic of ankylosing spondylitis blood was a TCR beta motif (about 8 highly homologous variants).

The antigens for these receptors are not known. The sequenced sample was blood, either unsorted or a sorted T cell fraction (not recorded which). The receptors come from a male donor with ankylosing spondylitis.

This clonotype was detected ten times or more. The chain combines TRBV15 with TRBJ2-1; possibly TRBD2 for D (6 bases). The germline V and J ends were trimmed by 4 bases and 4 bases, with 14 bases remaining between them. The length of the CDR3 is 15 residues. Per germline, CDR1 LNHNV and CDR2 YYDKDF (reference sequence). The CDR3 coding sequence is TGTGCCACCAGCAAGGAGGGGAAGGCTTACAATGAGCAGTTCTTC. Encoded protein: CATSKEGKAYNEQFF.

The chain employs TRBV6-2 or TRBV6-3 and TRBJ2-1; possibly TRBD2 for D (6 bases). The CDR3 loop spans 16 amino acids. V lost 2 bases and J 2 bases, leaving 13 bases between the germline ends. Germline V lookup: CDR1 MNHEY, CDR2 SVGEGT. The CDR3 here is CASSYNAGPTYNEQFF. The CDR3 bases are TGTGCCAGCAGTTACAACGCGGGACCTACCTACAATGAGCAGTTCTTC.

Here the CDR3 DNA reads TGTGCCAGCAGCCCGGGAGGGGGCCCGTGGACTGAAGCTTTCTTT. It yields the protein CASSPGGGPWTEAFF. This chain links TRBV7-8 with TRBJ1-1, with TRBD1 identical over 7 bases. V was pared by 5 bases and J by 5 bases, with 11 bases of the junction left unmatched. This CDR3 comprises 15 residues. In germline, CDR1 is SGHVS, CDR2 FQNEAQ.

The chain employs TRBV7-6 and TRBJ2-1; D is possibly TRBD1 or TRBD2 (5 bases each). V shed 5 bases and J shed 2 bases, with 13 bases lying between them. Germline V CDR1 and CDR2: SGHVS, FNYEAQ. The CDR3 contains 15 residues. The CDR3 DNA reads as TGTGCCAGCAGCGAGGAGGAACAGGCCTACAATGAGCAGTTCTTC. Amino acids: CASSEEEQAYNEQFF.

This clonotype has more than one count but fewer than ten. The chain uses TRBV7-9 and TRBJ1-2; 7 bases are shared with TRBD1. This CDR3 has 17 residues. Germline V gene sequence: CDR1 SEHNR, CDR2 FQNEAQ (reference sequence). With V trimmed by 3 bases and J by 6 bases, 16 bases remained unmatched. The CDR3 here is CASSLGLRGQEDHGYTF. In DNA form, the CDR3 reads TGTGCCAGCAGCTTGGGCCTAAGAGGACAGGAAGATCATGGCTACACCTTC.

This clonotype has just a few counts. The CDR3 DNA sequence: TGCGCCAGCAGCTTTACAGGGGGAGTCTCAGATACGCAGTATTTT. This codes for CASSFTGGVSDTQYF. The chain recombines TRBV5-1 with TRBJ2-3, with 8 bases matching TRBD1. V lost 2 bases, J lost 4 bases, and 6 bases stayed unmatched. Germline V gene lookup returns CDR1 SGHRS and CDR2 YFSETQ. The CDR3 contains 15 residues.

The sample holds a few counts of this clonotype. The J gene is TRBJ2-2, the V gene TRBV7-2, with D possibly being TRBD2 (6 bases). Between the trimmed V and J ends, which lost 5 bases and 6 bases, there was a span of 13 bases. CDR3 size: 14 residues. The germline gives CDR1 SGHTA, CDR2 FQGNSA. The CDR3 protein is CASSPRRLAGELFF. The CDR3 nucleotides read TGTGCCAGCAGCCCCAGAAGACTAGCCGGGGAGCTGTTTTTT.

The rearrangement links TRBV4-1 to TRBJ2-1, with TRBD1 as a possible D gene (7 bases). CDR1 MGHRA and CDR2 YSYEKL come from the germline V gene. The CDR3 is 17 residues long. V was pared by 3 bases and J by 0 bases, with 15 bases between. CDR3 sequence: CASSHGSAGGSYNEQFF. The DNA of the CDR3 is TGCGCCAGCAGCCACGGGAGCGCAGGGGGCTCCTACAATGAGCAGTTCTTC.

This chain uses TRBV3-1 with TRBJ2-1; the match to TRBD2 covers 9 bases. The V gene end was trimmed by 0 bases and the J gene end by 8 bases; junction bases not matched to a gene: 14. The germline gives CDR1 LGHDT, CDR2 YNNKEL (reference sequence). The CDR3 loop spans 18 amino acids. The CDR3 sequence is CASSQDSGGTSFRDEQFF. CDR3 nucleotides: TGTGCCAGCAGCCAAGATTCGGGGGGGACTAGCTTTCGCGATGAGCAGTTCTTC.

J is TRBJ2-7 and V is TRBV2, with 9 bases identical to TRBD1. The trim removed 5 bases at V and 7 bases at J, leaving 9 bases unmatched. CDR3 length equals 14 residues. Germline V gene data show CDR1 as SNHLY and CDR2 as FYNNEI. The CDR3 spells CASSRGQGGREQYF. For the CDR3, the DNA is TGTGCCAGCAGTCGGGGACAGGGAGGAAGAGAGCAGTACTTC. Full variable domain (outside the CDR3, taken from reference TRBV2 and TRBJ2-7): EPEVTQTPSHQVTQMGQEVILRCVPISNHLYFYWYRQILGQKVEFLVSFYNNEISEKSEIFDDQFSVERPDGSNFTLKIRSTKLEDSAMYFCASSRGQGGREQYFGPGTRLTVT.

The chain carries TRBV5-1 and TRBJ2-7; D perhaps matches TRBD2 (7 bases). V dropped 4 bases and J dropped 3 bases, with 17 bases sitting between them. Germline V gene data show CDR1 as SGHRS and CDR2 as YFSETQ. The CDR3 covers 15 residues. CDR3 loop: CASSEGGLLNYEQYF. Here the CDR3 DNA reads TGCGCCAGCAGCGAGGGGGGACTACTTAACTACGAGCAGTACTTC. Together with reference TRBV5-1 and TRBJ2-7, the CDR3 gives the full variable domain: KAGVTQTPRYLIKTRGQQVTLSCSPISGHRSVSWYQQTPGQGLQFLFEYFSETQRNKGNFPGRFSGRQFSNSRSEMNVSTLELGDSALYLCASSEGGLLNYEQYFGPGTRLTVT.

The chain has TRBV11-2 and TRBJ2-5; tentatively, D is TRBD2 (5 bases). The length of the CDR3 is 15 residues. Germline assignment: CDR1 SGHAT and CDR2 FQNNGV. The V and J ends lost 0 bases and 2 bases respectively, with 10 bases between them. The CDR3 protein is CASSLDRTQQETQYF. The CDR3 bases are TGTGCCAGCAGCTTAGACAGGACTCAGCAAGAGACCCAGTACTTC.

The rearrangement joins TRBV4-1 to TRBJ2-7; D gene uncertain. Per the germline V gene, CDR1 is MGHRA and CDR2 is YSYEKL. This CDR3 contains 13 residues. The ends were cut back, 0 bases at V and 5 bases at J, with 8 bases in the middle. CDR3 bases: TGCGCCAGCAGCCAAGAGGGCTCGGACGAGCAGTACTTC. Protein: CASSQEGSDEQYF.

The chain employs TRBV12-3 or TRBV12-4 and TRBJ1-3, with TRBD1 as a possible D gene (6 bases). This CDR3 spans 15 amino acids. V lost 7 bases and J 2 bases, leaving 15 bases between the germline ends. This CDR3 reads CASTLWDIPGNTIYF. CDR3 nucleotide sequence: TGTGCCAGCACCCTATGGGACATCCCTGGAAACACCATATATTTT.

This clonotype has more than one count but fewer than ten. V and J are TRBV12-3 or TRBV12-4 and TRBJ2-1; either TRBD1 or TRBD2 may fit D (5 bases each). V gave up 5 bases and J gave up 7 bases, with 15 bases separating them. CDR3 size: 14 residues. CDR3 DNA sequence: TGTGCCAGCAGTAGGGCCCGGGGCGAAAATGAGCAGTTCTTC. Residues: CASSRARGENEQFF.

V gene TRBV11-3 combines with J gene TRBJ2-5, with D possibly matching TRBD1 (5 bases). Trimming pared 4 bases from V and 5 bases from J, leaving 14 bases between. There are 14 residues in the CDR3. The germline V gene has CDR1 SGHNT and CDR2 YENEEA. CDR3 amino acids: CASSSPGLRETQYF. As DNA, the CDR3 is TGTGCCAGCAGCTCCCCAGGGCTGAGGGAGACCCAGTACTTC.

The chain recombines TRBV7-6 with TRBJ1-5, with unresolved D. The CDR3 runs 16 residues. Germline V gives CDR1 SGHVS, CDR2 FNYEAQ. Trimming shortened V by 1 base and J by 4 bases, and 14 bases separated the two germline ends. The CDR3 loop is CASSLDSYNANQPQHF. DNA for the CDR3: TGTGCCAGCAGCTTAGACTCATACAATGCTAATCAGCCCCAGCATTTT.

The CDR3: CASSRQGLNEKLFF. Here the CDR3 DNA reads TGTGCCAGCAGCAGACAGGGGTTGAATGAAAAACTGTTTTTT. This chain joins TRBV6-1 and TRBJ1-4; 8 nucleotides line up with TRBD1. The CDR3 has 14 amino acids. In germline, CDR1 is MNHNS, CDR2 SASEGT. J lost 5 bases, V lost 6 bases, and 5 bases had no gene match.